This passage covers 27 T cell receptor beta chains from one sample sequenced in a study of T cell changes during pregnancy in multiple sclerosis. TCRdb keeps only in-frame clones here, not all; method: immunoSEQ multiplex PCR. This table has fewer than 85,000 clones, 80% to 95% appearing once. The sequences come from peripheral blood, collected in the first trimester of pregnancy. The receptors derive from a female donor in good health, enrolled as a control in a pregnancy study.

This chain uses TRBV14 with TRBJ1-1, with D possibly matching TRBD1 (5 bases). The CDR3 extends over 13 amino acids. Looked up from germline, CDR1 is SGHDN and CDR2 is FVKESK. V dropped 4 bases and J dropped 2 bases, with 8 bases sitting between them. The CDR3 DNA sequence: TGTGCCAGCAGCCCGGGACTTAACACTGAAGCTTTCTTT. Protein product: CASSPGLNTEAFF.

This clone has a single count. Written as DNA, the CDR3 is TGTGCCAGCAGCTTATTGGCGGGTAGCACAGATACGCAGTATTTT. Amino acids: CASSLLAGSTDTQYF. The chain combines TRBV7-2 with TRBJ2-3; a weak D match, TRBD2 (5 bases). With 2 bases removed from V and 0 bases from J, the gap between germline ends came to 9 bases. The germline V gene has CDR1 SGHTA and CDR2 FQGNSA. The length of the CDR3 is 15 residues.

This clone was observed once. J is TRBJ1-1 and V is TRBV5-5; D ambiguous. Germline-derived CDR1 and CDR2 are SGHKS and YYEKEE (reference sequence). The germline V and J ends were trimmed by 2 bases and 1 base, with 9 bases remaining between them. The CDR3 sequence is 14 residues long. CDR3 sequence: CASSFFAGNTEAFF. CDR3 nucleotides: TGTGCCAGCAGCTTTTTTGCAGGGAACACTGAAGCTTTCTTT.

J is TRBJ1-2 and V is TRBV5-4, with D possibly matching TRBD1 (6 bases). Germline-derived CDR1 and CDR2 are SGHNT and YYREEE (reference sequence). CDR3 length equals 13 residues. Trimming cost V 9 bases and J 5 bases, with 17 bases left between them. CDR3 amino acids: CATHDRTSYGYTF. The CDR3 DNA reads TGTGCCACGCACGACAGGACCTCATATGGCTACACCTTC.

The rearrangement uses TRBV6-1 and TRBJ2-5; 8 nucleotides align to TRBD2. The V segment lost 1 base and the J segment 2 bases; nucleotides outside the gene matches: 3. Germline V lookup: CDR1 MNHNS, CDR2 SASEGT. This CDR3 has 15 residues. The CDR3 sequence: CASSEETGGQETQYF. In DNA, the CDR3 is TGTGCCAGCAGTGAAGAAACGGGAGGGCAAGAGACCCAGTACTTC.

The V call is TRBV2, the J call TRBJ2-6; D is perhaps TRBD1 (6 bases). Germline V CDR1 and CDR2: SNHLY, FYNNEI. Deletions cut 8 bases from V and 0 bases from J, with 8 bases between. The CDR3 spans 14 residues. CDR3 amino acids: CASGTSSGANVLTF. The CDR3 region has the DNA TGTGCCAGCGGGACAAGCTCTGGGGCCAACGTCCTGACTTTC.

This chain uses TRBV7-6 with TRBJ2-2, with D maybe TRBD2 (5 bases). Per the germline V gene, CDR1 is SGHVS and CDR2 is FNYEAQ. The V end lost 2 bases, the J end lost 5 bases, and 15 bases lay between the germline ends. The CDR3 is 16 amino acids. The CDR3 nucleotides read TGTGCCAGCAGCTTATCGTCAGGCGGAGGTACCGGGGAGCTGTTTTTT. This codes for CASSLSSGGGTGELFF. The full variable domain, with the rest looked up from reference TRBV7-6 and TRBJ2-2, is GAGVSQSPRYKVTKRGQDVALRCDPISGHVSLYWYRQALGQGPEFLTYFNYEAQQDKSGLPNDRFSAERPEGSISTLTIQRTEQRDSAMYRCASSLSSGGGTGELFFGEGSRLTVL.

J is TRBJ1-4 and V is TRBV19; D ambiguous. The V end was cut by 0 bases, the J end by 8 bases, with 16 bases between. Per the germline V gene, CDR1 is LNHDA and CDR2 is SQIVND (reference sequence). The CDR3 is 16 residues long. In DNA form, the CDR3 reads TGTGCCAGTAGTATAGATTTGGGGAGGGTGGGGGAAAAACTGTTTTTT. Protein product: CASSIDLGRVGEKLFF.

The chain joins TRBV19 to TRBJ2-7; TRBD1 matches 9 bases. V was pared by 8 bases and J by 2 bases, with 7 bases of the junction left unmatched. The germline CDR1 and CDR2 sequences are LNHDA and SQIVND (reference sequence). The CDR3 covers 14 residues. The CDR3, as DNA: TGTGCCAGTTCGGCTGGGACAGGGACCTACGAGCAGTACTTC. Amino acid sequence: CASSAGTGTYEQYF.

The genes are TRBV6-1 and TRBJ2-3; a weak D match, TRBD2 (6 bases). This CDR3 comprises 15 residues. With 4 bases removed from V and 2 bases from J, the gap between germline ends came to 13 bases. Germline V gene data show CDR1 as MNHNS and CDR2 as SASEGT. CDR3 bases: TGTGCCAGCAGTGGCCCGAGGGACTTCACAGATACGCAGTATTTT. Translating it yields CASSGPRDFTDTQYF.

DNA of the CDR3: TGCGCCAGCAGCTTAAATACAGGGGCCACTGAAGCTTTCTTT. Protein: CASSLNTGATEAFF. The rearrangement uses TRBV5-1 and TRBJ1-1; TRBD1 matches at 7 bases. This CDR3 spans 14 amino acids. CDR1 is SGHRS and CDR2 is YFSETQ in the germline V gene. The V gene end was trimmed by 2 bases and the J gene end by 4 bases; junction bases not matched to a gene: 5.

V and J are TRBV7-9 and TRBJ1-1; D is perhaps TRBD1 (6 bases). The CDR3 is 14 amino acids. CDR1 and CDR2 (germline): SEHNR, FQNEAQ (reference sequence). V gave up 5 bases and J gave up 3 bases, with 13 bases separating them. The DNA for the CDR3 is TGTGCCAGCAGCGCAAACAGGGCCGACACTGAAGCTTTCTTT. Residues: CASSANRADTEAFF.

The chain has TRBV5-1 and TRBJ2-7; 7 bases map to TRBD1. CDR1 and CDR2 (germline): SGHRS, YFSETQ. CDR3 length: 18 amino acids. With V trimmed by 0 bases and J by 4 bases, 16 bases remained unmatched. The CDR3 nucleotides read TGCGCCAGCAGCTTGGATTGGGGAACAGGGGCTGAAAATTACGAGCAGTACTTC. This translates into CASSLDWGTGAENYEQYF.

The CDR3 sequence is CAWRVPLAGGPHSYNEQFF. CDR3 nucleotide sequence: TGTGCCTGGAGGGTCCCGCTAGCGGGAGGACCCCACTCCTACAATGAGCAGTTCTTC. The V and J genes are TRBV30 and TRBJ2-1; TRBD2 agrees at 11 bases. With 3 bases clipped from V and 0 bases from J, the junction kept 13 bases outside the gene matches. CDR1 and CDR2 (germline): GTSNPN, SVGIG (reference sequence). CDR3 size: 19 residues.

In this sample, this clone turned up many times. The chain recombines TRBV11-2 with TRBJ1-4; 9 bases agree with TRBD1. The CDR3 runs to 14 residues. V was clipped by 6 bases and J by 8 bases; unmatched bases: 7. CDR1 and CDR2 (germline): SGHAT, FQNNGV. CDR3 amino acids: CASRGPGQGEKLFF. The CDR3 DNA is TGTGCCAGCAGGGGACCGGGACAGGGCGAAAAACTGTTTTTT.

V and J are TRBV25-1 and TRBJ2-1; 12 nucleotides agree with TRBD2. The J segment lost 1 base and the V segment lost 3 bases, leaving 7 bases of the junction unmatched. Germline V gene lookup returns CDR1 MGHDK and CDR2 SYGVNS. The CDR3 is 18 amino acids. CDR3 sequence (DNA): TGTGCCAGCAGTGACCCCCTGACTAGCGGGAGATCCTACAATGAGCAGTTCTTC. The encoded protein is CASSDPLTSGRSYNEQFF.

The rearrangement links TRBV9 to TRBJ2-7; 7 nucleotides line up with TRBD2. CDR1 is SGDLS, CDR2 YYNGEE, per germline. The ends lost 0 bases at V and 2 bases at J; junction bases unmatched: 8. The CDR3 consists of 16 residues. In DNA form, the CDR3 reads TGTGCCAGCAGCGTAGACCCAGGAGCGGGGACCTACGAGCAGTACTTC. The encoded protein is CASSVDPGAGTYEQYF. Looking up the rest from reference TRBV9 and TRBJ2-7 gives the full variable domain: DSGVTQTPKHLITATGQRVTLRCSPRSGDLSVYWYQQSLDQGLQFLIQYYNGEERAKGNILERFSAQQFPDLHSELNLSSLELGDSALYFCASSVDPGAGTYEQYFGPGTRLTVT.

The chain joins TRBV11-1 to TRBJ2-5; TRBD2 matches 8 bases. Germline values: CDR1 SGHAT, CDR2 FQDESV (reference sequence). Trimming at V came to 5 bases and at J to 1 base, leaving 6 bases not matched to a gene. The CDR3 extends over 15 amino acids. The CDR3: CASSRAGDPQETQYF. In nucleotides, the CDR3 is TGTGCCAGCAGCCGAGCGGGAGACCCCCAAGAGACCCAGTACTTC. Based on the CDR3 plus reference TRBV11-1 and TRBJ2-5, the full variable domain is EAEVAQSPRYKITEKSQAVAFWCDPISGHATLYWYRQILGQGPELLVQFQDESVVDDSQLPKDRFSAERLKGVDSTLKIQPAELGDSAMYLCASSRAGDPQETQYFGPGTRLLVL.

The rearrangement joins TRBV28 to TRBJ2-5; 10 nucleotides line up with TRBD2. This CDR3 is built from 16 residues. J was trimmed by 5 bases and V by 6 bases; bases with no gene match: 12. The germline CDR1 and CDR2 sequences are MDHEN and SYDVKM. For the CDR3, the DNA is TGTGCCAGCAGACCACCCCTAGCGGGAGTAGTGGAGACCCAGTACTTC. It translates to CASRPPLAGVVETQYF.

This chain connects TRBV5-1 to TRBJ1-5; D is perhaps TRBD1 (5 bases). CDR1 is SGHRS and CDR2 is YFSETQ in the germline V gene. CDR3 length: 15 amino acids. V lost 4 bases, J lost 6 bases, and 17 bases lay in between. CDR3 nucleotides: TGCGCCAGCAGCCCCGAGGGAGGGGCGGGTCAGCCCCAGCATTTT. It is translated as CASSPEGGAGQPQHF.

CDR3 nucleotides: TGTGCCAGCAGCTTAGGAAGGGGCGATAAGCAGTACTTC. It translates to CASSLGRGDKQYF. The V call is TRBV11-2, the J call TRBJ2-7; the D gene is possibly TRBD1 (5 bases). The CDR3 extends over 13 amino acids. Trimming left V 1 base short and J 8 bases short, with 12 bases between. CDR1 and CDR2 from the germline V gene are SGHAT and FQNNGV.

This clone has a handful of counts. The chain employs TRBV5-1 and TRBJ1-2; a weak D match, TRBD1 (6 bases). The CDR3 runs 13 residues. The germline V gene has CDR1 SGHRS and CDR2 YFSETQ. V was clipped by 3 bases and J by 6 bases, with 12 bases between them. CDR3 DNA sequence: TGCGCCAGCAGCTCTCTAGGGGGAGATGGCTACACCTTC. This encodes CASSSLGGDGYTF. Full variable domain (remainder filled in from reference TRBV5-1 and TRBJ1-2): KAGVTQTPRYLIKTRGQQVTLSCSPISGHRSVSWYQQTPGQGLQFLFEYFSETQRNKGNFPGRFSGRQFSNSRSEMNVSTLELGDSALYLCASSSLGGDGYTFGSGTRLTVV.

The chain recombines TRBV29-1 with TRBJ2-7; D might be TRBD2 (5 bases). CDR1 and CDR2 (germline): SQVTM, ANQGSEA. This CDR3 is built from 12 residues. V was shortened by 7 bases and J by 3 bases, with 13 bases between the two germline ends. The DNA for the CDR3 is TGCAGCGCCGAGGGTACCCGCTACGAGCAGTACTTC. Amino acids: CSAEGTRYEQYF.

CDR3 nucleotide sequence: TGTGCCAGCAGCTTTAAGGGGCAAAGCTACGAGCAGTACTTC. Translating it yields CASSFKGQSYEQYF. The genes are TRBV4-2 and TRBJ2-7, with D perhaps matching TRBD1 (5 bases). The CDR3 is 14 residues long. V dropped 5 bases and J dropped 3 bases, with 14 bases sitting between them. Germline V gene data show CDR1 as LGHNA and CDR2 as YNFKEQ.

The CDR3 loop is CASRGTSGSNEQFF. The CDR3 bases are TGCGCCAGCCGAGGGACTAGCGGGAGCAATGAGCAGTTCTTC. The chain employs TRBV5-1 and TRBJ2-1; 14 bases are a match to TRBD2. Germline-derived CDR1 and CDR2 are SGHRS and YFSETQ. Trimming removed 7 bases from V and 6 bases from J; junction bases left unmatched: 3. The CDR3 length is 14 residues. Complete variable domain (other parts from reference TRBV5-1 and TRBJ2-1): KAGVTQTPRYLIKTRGQQVTLSCSPISGHRSVSWYQQTPGQGLQFLFEYFSETQRNKGNFPGRFSGRQFSNSRSEMNVSTLELGDSALYLCASRGTSGSNEQFFGPGTRLTVL.

The chain has TRBV27 and TRBJ2-7; TRBD2 agrees at 8 bases. CDR3 length equals 18 residues. With V trimmed by 5 bases and J by 2 bases, 17 bases remained unmatched. Germline lookup yields CDR1 MNHEY and CDR2 SMNVEV (reference sequence). CDR3 sequence: CASSRSGTRTYFTYEQYF. CDR3 nucleotides: TGTGCCAGCAGTCGCTCCGGGACTAGAACTTATTTTACCTACGAGCAGTACTTC.

Only one count was recorded for this clone. The chain recombines TRBV29-1 with TRBJ1-4, with TRBD1 matching 8 bases. CDR1 and CDR2 from the germline V gene are SQVTM and ANQGSEA. J gave up 5 bases and V 6 bases, and 5 bases lay outside the gene matches. This CDR3 has 13 amino acids. The CDR3 nucleotides read TGCAGCGTCGACGACAGGGGAAATGAAAAACTGTTTTTT. As protein: CSVDDRGNEKLFF.